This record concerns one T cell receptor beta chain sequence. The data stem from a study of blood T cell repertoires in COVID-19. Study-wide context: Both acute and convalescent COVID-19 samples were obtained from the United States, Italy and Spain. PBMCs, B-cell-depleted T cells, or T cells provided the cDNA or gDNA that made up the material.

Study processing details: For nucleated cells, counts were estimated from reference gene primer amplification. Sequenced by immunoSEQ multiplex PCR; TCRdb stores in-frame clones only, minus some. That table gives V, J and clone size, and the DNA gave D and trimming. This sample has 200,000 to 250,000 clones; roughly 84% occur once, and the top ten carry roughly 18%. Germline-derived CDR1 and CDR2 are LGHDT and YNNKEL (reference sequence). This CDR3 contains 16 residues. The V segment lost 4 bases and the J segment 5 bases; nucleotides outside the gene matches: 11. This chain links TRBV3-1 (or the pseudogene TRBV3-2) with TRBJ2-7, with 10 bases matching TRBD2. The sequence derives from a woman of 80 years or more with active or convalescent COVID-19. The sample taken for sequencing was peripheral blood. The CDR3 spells CASSPLWVAGGDEQYF. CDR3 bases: TGTGCCAGCAGCCCATTATGGGTAGCGGGAGGCGACGAGCAGTACTTC.